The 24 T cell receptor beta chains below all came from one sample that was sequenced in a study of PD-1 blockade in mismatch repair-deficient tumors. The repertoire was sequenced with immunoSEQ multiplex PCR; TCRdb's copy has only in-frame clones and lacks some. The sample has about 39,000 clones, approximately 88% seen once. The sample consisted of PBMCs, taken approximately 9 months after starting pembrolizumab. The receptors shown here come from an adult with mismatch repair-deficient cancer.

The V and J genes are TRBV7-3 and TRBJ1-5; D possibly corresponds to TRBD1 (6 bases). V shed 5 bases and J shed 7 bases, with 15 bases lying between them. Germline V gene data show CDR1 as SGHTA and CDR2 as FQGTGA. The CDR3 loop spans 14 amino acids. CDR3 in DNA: TGTGCCAGCAGCCCAAGCCCAGGGGTCCAGCCCCAGCATTTT. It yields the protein CASSPSPGVQPQHF.

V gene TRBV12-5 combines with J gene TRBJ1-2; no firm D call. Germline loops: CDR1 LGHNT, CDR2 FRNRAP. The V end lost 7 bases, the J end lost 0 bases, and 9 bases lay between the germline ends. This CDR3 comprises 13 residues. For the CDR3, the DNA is TGTGCTAGTGCTATGTCGACTAACTATGGCTACACCTTC. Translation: CASAMSTNYGYTF.

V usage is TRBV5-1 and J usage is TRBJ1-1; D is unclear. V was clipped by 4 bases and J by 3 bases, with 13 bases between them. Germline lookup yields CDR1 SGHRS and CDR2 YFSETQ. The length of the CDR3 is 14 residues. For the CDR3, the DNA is TGCGCCAGCAGCCCGAGCAGGTTCGACACTGAAGCTTTCTTT. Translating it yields CASSPSRFDTEAFF. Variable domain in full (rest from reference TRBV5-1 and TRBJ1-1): KAGVTQTPRYLIKTRGQQVTLSCSPISGHRSVSWYQQTPGQGLQFLFEYFSETQRNKGNFPGRFSGRQFSNSRSEMNVSTLELGDSALYLCASSPSRFDTEAFFGQGTRLTVV.

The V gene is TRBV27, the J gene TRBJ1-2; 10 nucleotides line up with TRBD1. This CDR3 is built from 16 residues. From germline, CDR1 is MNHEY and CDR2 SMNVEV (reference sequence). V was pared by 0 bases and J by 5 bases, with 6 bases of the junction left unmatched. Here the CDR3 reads CASSLSNRDRGYGYTF. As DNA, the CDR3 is TGTGCCAGCAGTTTATCGAACCGGGACAGGGGATATGGCTACACCTTC.

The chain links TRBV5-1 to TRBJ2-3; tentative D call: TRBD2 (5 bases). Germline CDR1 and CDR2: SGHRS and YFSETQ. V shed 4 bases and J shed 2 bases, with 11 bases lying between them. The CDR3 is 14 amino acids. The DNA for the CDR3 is TGCGCCAGCAGCCCAGGACTGTACACAGATACGCAGTATTTT. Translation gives CASSPGLYTDTQYF.

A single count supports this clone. In DNA form, the CDR3 reads TGTGCCAGCAGCTTAACGTTAGCCGGGAACACTGAAGCTTTCTTT. It yields the protein CASSLTLAGNTEAFF. The genes are TRBV7-3 and TRBJ1-1, with D hard to call. This CDR3 is 15 amino acids long. The germline gives CDR1 SGHTA, CDR2 FQGTGA. The V end was cut by 0 bases, the J end by 1 base, with 9 bases between.

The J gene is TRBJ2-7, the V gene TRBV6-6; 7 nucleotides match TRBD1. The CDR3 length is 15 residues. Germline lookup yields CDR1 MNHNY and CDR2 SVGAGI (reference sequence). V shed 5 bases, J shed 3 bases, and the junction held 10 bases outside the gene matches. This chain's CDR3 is CASSDPGQTIYEQYF. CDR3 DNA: TGTGCCAGCAGTGACCCGGGACAGACAATCTACGAGCAGTACTTC.

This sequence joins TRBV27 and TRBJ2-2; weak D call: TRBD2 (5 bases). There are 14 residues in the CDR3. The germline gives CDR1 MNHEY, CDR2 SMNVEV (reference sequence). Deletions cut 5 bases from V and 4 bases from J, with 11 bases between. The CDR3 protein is CASSLGAATGELFF. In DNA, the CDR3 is TGTGCCAGCAGTCTCGGAGCGGCCACCGGGGAGCTGTTTTTT.

As DNA, the CDR3 is TGTGCCAGCAGACCAGGGGGCGTCGGTTCACCCCTCCACTTT. Translated: CASRPGGVGSPLHF. The chain joins TRBV2 to TRBJ1-6, with 8 bases aligning to TRBD1. Looked up from germline, CDR1 is SNHLY and CDR2 is FYNNEI. The CDR3 runs 14 residues. V lost 6 bases, J lost 9 bases, and 7 bases stayed unmatched.

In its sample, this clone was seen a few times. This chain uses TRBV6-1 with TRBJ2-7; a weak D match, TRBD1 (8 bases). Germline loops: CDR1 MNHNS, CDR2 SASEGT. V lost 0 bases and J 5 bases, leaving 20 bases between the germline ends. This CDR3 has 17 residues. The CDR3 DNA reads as TGTGCCAGCAGTGAAGCTGGACAGGGTCTGGCGGGAGACGAGCAGTACTTC. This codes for CASSEAGQGLAGDEQYF.

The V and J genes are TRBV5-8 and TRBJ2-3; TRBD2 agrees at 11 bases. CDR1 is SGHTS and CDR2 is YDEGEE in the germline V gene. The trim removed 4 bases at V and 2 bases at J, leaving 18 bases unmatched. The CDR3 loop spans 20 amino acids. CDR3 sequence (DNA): TGTGCCAGCAGCAAGAGTACTAGCGGGAGCGTTGGGCTATCCACAGATACGCAGTATTTT. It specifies CASSKSTSGSVGLSTDTQYF.

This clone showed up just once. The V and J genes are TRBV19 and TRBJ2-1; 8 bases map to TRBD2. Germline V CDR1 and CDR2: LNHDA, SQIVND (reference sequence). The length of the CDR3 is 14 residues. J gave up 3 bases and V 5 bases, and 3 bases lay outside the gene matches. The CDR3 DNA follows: TGTGCCAGTAGTGGACTAGCAGGCTACAATGAGCAGTTCTTC. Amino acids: CASSGLAGYNEQFF.

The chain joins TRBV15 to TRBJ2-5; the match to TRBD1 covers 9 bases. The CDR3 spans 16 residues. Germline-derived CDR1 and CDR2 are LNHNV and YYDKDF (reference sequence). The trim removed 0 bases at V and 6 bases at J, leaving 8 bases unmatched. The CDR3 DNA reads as TGTGCCACCAGCAGAGATTTTACAGGGGGCGGTAAGACCCAGTACTTC. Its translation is CATSRDFTGGGKTQYF. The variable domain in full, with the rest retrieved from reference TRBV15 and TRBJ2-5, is DAMVIQNPRYQVTQFGKPVTLSCSQTLNHNVMYWYQQKSSQAPKLLFHYYDKDFNNEADTPDNFQSRRPNTSFCFLDIRSPGLGDTAMYLCATSRDFTGGGKTQYFGPGTRLLVL.

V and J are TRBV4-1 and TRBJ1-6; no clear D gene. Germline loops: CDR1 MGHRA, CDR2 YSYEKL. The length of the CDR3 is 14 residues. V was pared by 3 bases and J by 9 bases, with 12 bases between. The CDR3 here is CASSHPTRTSPLHF. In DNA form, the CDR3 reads TGCGCCAGCAGCCACCCGACACGAACTTCACCCCTCCACTTT.

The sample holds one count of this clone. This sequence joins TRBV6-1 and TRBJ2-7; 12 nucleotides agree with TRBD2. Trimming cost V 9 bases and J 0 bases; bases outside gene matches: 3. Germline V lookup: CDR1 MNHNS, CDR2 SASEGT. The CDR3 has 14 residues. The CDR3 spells CASRLAGVSYEQYF. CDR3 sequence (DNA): TGTGCCAGTAGACTAGCGGGAGTCTCCTACGAGCAGTACTTC.

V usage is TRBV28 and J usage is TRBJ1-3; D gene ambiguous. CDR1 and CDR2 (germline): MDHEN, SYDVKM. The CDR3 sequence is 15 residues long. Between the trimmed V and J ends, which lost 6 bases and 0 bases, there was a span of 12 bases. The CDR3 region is CASRPSGGSGNTIYF. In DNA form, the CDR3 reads TGTGCCAGCAGGCCTTCGGGAGGCTCTGGAAACACCATATATTTT.

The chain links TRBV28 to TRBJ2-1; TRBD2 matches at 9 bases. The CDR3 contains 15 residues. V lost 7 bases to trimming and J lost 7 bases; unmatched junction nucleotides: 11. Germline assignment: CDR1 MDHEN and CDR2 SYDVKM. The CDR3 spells CASTRAGGPLNEQFF. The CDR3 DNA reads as TGTGCCAGCACCCGTGCGGGAGGGCCTTTGAATGAGCAGTTCTTC.

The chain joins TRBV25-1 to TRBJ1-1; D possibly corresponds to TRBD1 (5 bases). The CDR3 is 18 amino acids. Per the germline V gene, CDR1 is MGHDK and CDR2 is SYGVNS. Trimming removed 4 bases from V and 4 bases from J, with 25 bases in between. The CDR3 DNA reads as TGTGCCAGCAGTGGGGGGGAAAGACTTACGGCCCTAGCCACTGAAGCTTTCTTT. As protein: CASSGGERLTALATEAFF.

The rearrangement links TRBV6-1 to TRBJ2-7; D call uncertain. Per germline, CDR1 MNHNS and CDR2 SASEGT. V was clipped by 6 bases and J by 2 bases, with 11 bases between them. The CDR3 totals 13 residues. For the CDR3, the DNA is TGTGCCAGCAGATTTAGTCTGACCTACGAGCAGTACTTC. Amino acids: CASRFSLTYEQYF.

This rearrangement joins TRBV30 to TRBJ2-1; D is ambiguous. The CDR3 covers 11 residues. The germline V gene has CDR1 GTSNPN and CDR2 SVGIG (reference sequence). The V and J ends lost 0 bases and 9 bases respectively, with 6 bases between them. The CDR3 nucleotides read TGTGCCTGGAGTGTAGTAGTTGAGCAGTTCTTC. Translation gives CAWSVVVEQFF.

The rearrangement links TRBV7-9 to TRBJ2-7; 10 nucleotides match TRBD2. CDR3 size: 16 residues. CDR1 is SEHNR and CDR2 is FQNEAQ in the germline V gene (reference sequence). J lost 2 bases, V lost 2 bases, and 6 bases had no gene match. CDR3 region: CASSLSSGRAAYEQYF. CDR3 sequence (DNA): TGTGCCAGCAGCTTATCCAGCGGGAGGGCCGCCTACGAGCAGTACTTC.

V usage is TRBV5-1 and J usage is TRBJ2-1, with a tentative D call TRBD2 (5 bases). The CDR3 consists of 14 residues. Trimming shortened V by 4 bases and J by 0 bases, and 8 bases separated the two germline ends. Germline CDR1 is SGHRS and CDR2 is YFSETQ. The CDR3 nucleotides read TGCGCCAGCAGCCCCCGGGACTCCTACAATGAGCAGTTCTTC. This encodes CASSPRDSYNEQFF.

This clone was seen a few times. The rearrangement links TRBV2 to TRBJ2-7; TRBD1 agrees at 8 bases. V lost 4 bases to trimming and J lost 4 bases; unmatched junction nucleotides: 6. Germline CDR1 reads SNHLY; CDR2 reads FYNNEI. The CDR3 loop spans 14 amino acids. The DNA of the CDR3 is TGTGCCAGCAGTGCCGTGGACAGGGCTTACGAGCAGTACTTC. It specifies CASSAVDRAYEQYF.

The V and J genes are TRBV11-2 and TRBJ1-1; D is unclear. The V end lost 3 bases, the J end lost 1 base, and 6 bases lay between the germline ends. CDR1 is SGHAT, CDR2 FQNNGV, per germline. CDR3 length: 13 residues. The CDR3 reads CASSLTGNTEAFF. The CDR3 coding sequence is TGTGCCAGCAGCTTGACGGGGAACACTGAAGCTTTCTTT.